The clone carrying this T cell receptor (beta chain) was observed a few times. The data belong to a study of early T cells in non-severe SARS-CoV-2 infection. Individually, cDNA molecules had unique molecular identifiers attached to them. One entry per CDR3 protein results from TCRdb running MiXCR on the 5' RACE reads. This sample has 30,000 to 40,000 distinct CDR3 sequences, with about 10% found just once. Germline CDR1 DFQATT, CDR2 SNEGSKA (reference sequence). This CDR3 region has 16 residues. With V trimmed by 2 bases and J by 0 bases, 10 bases remained unmatched. This sequence joins TRBV20-1 and TRBJ2-7; 7 bases are a match to TRBD2. Sequenced material: whole blood. This receptor was obtained from an adult who was a healthcare worker with PCR-confirmed SARS-CoV-2 infection or an uninfected control (not recorded which). Here the CDR3 reads CSARRQTSRASYEQYF. CDR3 DNA: TGCAGTGCTAGAAGACAGACTAGCAGGGCCTCCTACGAGCAGTACTTC.